This TCR beta chain came from a study of patients and donors after allogeneic stem cell transplantation. TCRdb recomputed calls from the RT-PCR reads with MiXCR, one row per CDR3 protein. The sample consists of fewer than 500,000 distinct CDR3 sequences, approximately 16% of them appearing once. With 4 bases clipped from V and 6 bases from J, the junction kept 8 bases outside the gene matches. This CDR3 has 15 amino acids. Germline V gene lookup returns CDR1 SNHLY and CDR2 FYNNEI. Sequenced input: blood, either unsorted or a sorted T cell fraction (not recorded which). The receptor was derived from a human donor who was either an allogeneic HSCT recipient or a stem cell or donor lymphocyte infusion donor (not recorded which). It is not recorded whose cells these are; they may come from a transplant donor. The chain has TRBV2 and TRBJ1-5; 8 bases fit TRBD1. The CDR3 region has the DNA TGTGCCAGCAGTGTATCCAGGGGGCTTCGTCAGCCCCAGCATTTT. Protein: CASSVSRGLRQPQHF.